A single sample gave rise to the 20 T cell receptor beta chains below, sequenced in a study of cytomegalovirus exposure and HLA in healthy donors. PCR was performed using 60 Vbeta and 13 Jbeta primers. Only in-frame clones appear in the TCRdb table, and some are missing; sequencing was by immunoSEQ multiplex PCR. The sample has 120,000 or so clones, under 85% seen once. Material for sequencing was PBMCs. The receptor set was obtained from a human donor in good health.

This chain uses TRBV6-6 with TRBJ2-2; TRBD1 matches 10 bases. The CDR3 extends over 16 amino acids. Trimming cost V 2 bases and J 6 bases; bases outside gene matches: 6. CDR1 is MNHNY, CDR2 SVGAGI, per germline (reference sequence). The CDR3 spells CASSYRGTGEAGELFF. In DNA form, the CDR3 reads TGTGCCAGCAGTTACAGGGGGACAGGGGAGGCCGGGGAGCTGTTTTTT.

The CDR3 bases are TGTGCCAGCAGCCCGACTGTTTCCGGGGAGCTGTTTTTT. Translation: CASSPTVSGELFF. The chain uses TRBV11-3 and TRBJ2-2, with D unclear. The CDR3 has 13 residues. CDR1 SGHNT and CDR2 YENEEA come from the germline V gene. Trimming took off 5 bases at V and 6 bases at J, with 10 bases between the two ends.

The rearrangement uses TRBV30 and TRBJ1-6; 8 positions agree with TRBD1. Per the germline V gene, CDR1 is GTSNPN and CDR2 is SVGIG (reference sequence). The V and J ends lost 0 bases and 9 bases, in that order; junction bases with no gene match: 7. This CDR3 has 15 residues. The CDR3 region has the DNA TGTGCCTGGAGTGTAAGCGACAGGGGATCTTCACCCCTCCACTTT. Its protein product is CAWSVSDRGSSPLHF.

The CDR3 spells CASSQDRASGRGEQYF. The CDR3 DNA reads as TGCGCCAGCAGCCAAGATCGGGCTAGCGGGAGGGGCGAGCAGTACTTC. This chain links TRBV4-1 with TRBJ2-7, with TRBD2 identical over 12 bases. Germline CDR1 is MGHRA and CDR2 is YSYEKL. The length of the CDR3 is 16 residues. V was clipped by 0 bases and J by 6 bases; unmatched bases: 6.

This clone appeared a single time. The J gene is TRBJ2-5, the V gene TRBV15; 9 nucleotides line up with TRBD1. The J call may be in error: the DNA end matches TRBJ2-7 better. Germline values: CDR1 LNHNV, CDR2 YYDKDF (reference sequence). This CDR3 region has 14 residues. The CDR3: CATPAGQGPYEQYF. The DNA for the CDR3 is TGTGCCACCCCGGCGGGACAGGGACCCTACGAGCAGTACTTC.

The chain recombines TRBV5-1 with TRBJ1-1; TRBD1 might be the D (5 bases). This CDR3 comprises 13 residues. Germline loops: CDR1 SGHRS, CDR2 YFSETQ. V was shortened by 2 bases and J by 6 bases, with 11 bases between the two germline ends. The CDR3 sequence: CASSFLDSSEAFF. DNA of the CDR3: TGCGCCAGCAGCTTCCTTGACAGTTCTGAAGCTTTCTTT. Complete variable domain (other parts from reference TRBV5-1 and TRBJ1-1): KAGVTQTPRYLIKTRGQQVTLSCSPISGHRSVSWYQQTPGQGLQFLFEYFSETQRNKGNFPGRFSGRQFSNSRSEMNVSTLELGDSALYLCASSFLDSSEAFFGQGTRLTVV.

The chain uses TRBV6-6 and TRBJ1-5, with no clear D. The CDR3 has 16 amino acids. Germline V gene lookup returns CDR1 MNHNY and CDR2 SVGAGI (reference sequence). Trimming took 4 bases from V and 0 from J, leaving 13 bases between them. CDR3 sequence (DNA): TGTGCCAGCAGTTTTGTCCGGGATGTTAGCAATCAGCCCCAGCATTTT. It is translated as CASSFVRDVSNQPQHF.

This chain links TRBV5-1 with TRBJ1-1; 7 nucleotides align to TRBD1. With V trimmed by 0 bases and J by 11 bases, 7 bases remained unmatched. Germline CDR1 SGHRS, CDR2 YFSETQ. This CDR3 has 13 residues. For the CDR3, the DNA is TGCGCCAGCAGCTTGGAAGGGGGCAGCGGGGCTTTCTTT. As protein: CASSLEGGSGAFF.

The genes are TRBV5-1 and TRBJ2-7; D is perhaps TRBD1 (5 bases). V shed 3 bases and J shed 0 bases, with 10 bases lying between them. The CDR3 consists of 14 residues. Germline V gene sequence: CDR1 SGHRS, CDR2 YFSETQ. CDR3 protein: CASSSRQTSYEQYF. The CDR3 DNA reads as TGCGCCAGCAGCTCACGACAGACCTCCTACGAGCAGTACTTC.

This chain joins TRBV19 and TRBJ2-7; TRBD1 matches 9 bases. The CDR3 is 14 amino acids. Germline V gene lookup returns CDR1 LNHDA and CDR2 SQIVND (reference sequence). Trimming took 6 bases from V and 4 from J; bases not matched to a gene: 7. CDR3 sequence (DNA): TGTGCCAGTAGCGTGGGACAGGGACCGTACGAGCAGTACTTC. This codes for CASSVGQGPYEQYF.

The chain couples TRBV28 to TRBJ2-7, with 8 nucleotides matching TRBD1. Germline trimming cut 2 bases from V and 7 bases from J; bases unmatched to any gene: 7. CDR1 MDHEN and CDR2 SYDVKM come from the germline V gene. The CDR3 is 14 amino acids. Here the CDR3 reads CASSLTRGLGEQYF. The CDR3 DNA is TGTGCCAGCAGTTTAACCAGGGGGCTAGGGGAGCAGTACTTC.

For the CDR3, the DNA is TGTGCCAGCAGTGTCTCAGGCTCCTACGAGCAGTACTTC. Protein product: CASSVSGSYEQYF. This chain joins TRBV25-1 and TRBJ2-7, with D uncertain. Trimming took off 4 bases at V and 0 bases at J, with 7 bases between the two ends. CDR3 length equals 13 residues. Germline assignment: CDR1 MGHDK and CDR2 SYGVNS.

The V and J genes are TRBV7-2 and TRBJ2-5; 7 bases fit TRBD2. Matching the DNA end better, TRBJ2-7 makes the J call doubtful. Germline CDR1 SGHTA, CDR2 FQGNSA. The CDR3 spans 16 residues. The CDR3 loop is CASSLGVGGSIYEQYF. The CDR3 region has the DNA TGTGCCAGCAGCTTAGGGGTGGGCGGGAGTATTTACGAGCAGTACTTC.

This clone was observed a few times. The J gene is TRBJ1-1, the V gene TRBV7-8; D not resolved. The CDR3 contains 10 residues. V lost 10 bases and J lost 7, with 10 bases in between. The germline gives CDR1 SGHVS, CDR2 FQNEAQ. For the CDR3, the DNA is TGTGCCACCGCGGGTAGTGAAGCTTTCTTT. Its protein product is CATAGSEAFF.

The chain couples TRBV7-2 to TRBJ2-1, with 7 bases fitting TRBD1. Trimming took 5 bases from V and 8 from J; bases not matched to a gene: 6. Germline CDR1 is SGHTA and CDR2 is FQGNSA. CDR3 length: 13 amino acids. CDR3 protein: CASSQQTGDEQFF. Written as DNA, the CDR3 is TGTGCCAGCAGCCAACAAACAGGGGATGAGCAGTTCTTC.

CDR3 nucleotide sequence: TGCGCCAGCAGCCAGGGGGCTTGGGGAGCTTTCTTT. Translated, it gives CASSQGAWGAFF. The chain recombines TRBV4-1 with TRBJ1-1; D perhaps matches TRBD1 (6 bases). The CDR3 is 12 amino acids. CDR1 is MGHRA, CDR2 YSYEKL, per germline. Trimming shortened V by 3 bases and J by 10 bases, and 12 bases separated the two germline ends.

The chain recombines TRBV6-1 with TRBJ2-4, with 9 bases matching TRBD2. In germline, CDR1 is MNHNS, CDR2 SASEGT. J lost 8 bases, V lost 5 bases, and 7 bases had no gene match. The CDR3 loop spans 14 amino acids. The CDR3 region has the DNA TGTGCCAGCAGTTTAGCGGGAGACGGGGACATTCAGTACTTC. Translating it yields CASSLAGDGDIQYF.

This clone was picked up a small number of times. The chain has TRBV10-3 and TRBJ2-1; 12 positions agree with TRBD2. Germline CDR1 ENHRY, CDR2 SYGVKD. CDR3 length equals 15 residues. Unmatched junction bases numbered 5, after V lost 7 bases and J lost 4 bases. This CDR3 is CAITGTSGPYNEQFF. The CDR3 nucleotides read TGTGCCATCACCGGGACTAGCGGGCCATACAATGAGCAGTTCTTC.

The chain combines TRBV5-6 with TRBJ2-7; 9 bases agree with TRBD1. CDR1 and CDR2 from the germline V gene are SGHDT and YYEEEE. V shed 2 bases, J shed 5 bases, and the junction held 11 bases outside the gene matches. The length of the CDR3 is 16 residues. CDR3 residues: CASSFPPGQGSHEQYF. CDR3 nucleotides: TGTGCCAGCAGCTTTCCTCCGGGACAGGGATCCCACGAGCAGTACTTC.

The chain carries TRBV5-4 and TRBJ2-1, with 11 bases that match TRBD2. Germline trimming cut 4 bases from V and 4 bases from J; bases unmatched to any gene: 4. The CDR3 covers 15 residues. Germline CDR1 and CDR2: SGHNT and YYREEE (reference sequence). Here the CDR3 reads CASSVGTSGYNEQFF. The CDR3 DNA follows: TGTGCCAGCAGCGTGGGGACTAGCGGATACAATGAGCAGTTCTTC.